A selection of T cell receptor beta chains follows, all from one sample in a study of PD-L1 blockade in urothelial cancer. The data were produced by immunoSEQ multiplex PCR, yet TCRdb's version contains in-frame clones alone and is incomplete. The sample includes under 30,000 clones, 75% to 85% of them seen just once. The input for sequencing was PBMCs, taken around atezolizumab (anti-PD-L1) treatment. These receptors originate from a man in his sixties or seventies with urothelial cancer. CDR3s include the opening cysteine and the closing phenylalanine or tryptophan. The D gene is left open where the match is weak. Clone size is stated in some rows and not others, as once, few, many or a class when expanded.

cdr3_aa | d_call | j_call | v_call | clone_size
CASSSPGVKTGELFF | - | TRBJ2-2 | TRBV28 | -
CASSQATGWGNTIYF | - | TRBJ1-3 | TRBV7-9 | -
CASSAPGTSYNEQFF | - | TRBJ2-1 | TRBV9 | -
CASSFSGAGNTIYF | - | TRBJ1-3 | TRBV7-9 | -
CASSQDLGGLANEKLFF | - | TRBJ1-4 | TRBV4-2 | -
CAISQTQGDSYEQYF | TRBD1 | TRBJ2-7 | TRBV10-3 | -
CASSQEGLSGNTIYF | - | TRBJ1-3 | TRBV4-3 | -
CSYHRGYDTEAFF | TRBD1 | TRBJ1-1 | TRBV29-1 | once
CAWSEQGNEQYF | - | TRBJ2-7 | TRBV30 | -
CASSPGGATDTQYF | TRBD2 | TRBJ2-3 | TRBV11-3 | -
CSARGGETQYF | - | TRBJ2-5 | TRBV20-1 | -
CSVYRDRGRETQYF | TRBD1 | TRBJ2-5 | TRBV29-1 | few
CASRPTGVGNTIYF | TRBD1 | TRBJ1-3 | TRBV7-9 | -
CASSQVSGLAGEQFF | TRBD2 | TRBJ2-1 | TRBV4-3 | -
CASSSTGGEAFF | TRBD1 | TRBJ1-1 | TRBV7-2 | few
CASSIAPGLAGGNNEQFF | TRBD2 | TRBJ2-1 | TRBV19 | once
CASSLFGGSTGNEQFF | TRBD2 | TRBJ2-1 | TRBV27 | -
CASRDTGFKSSGANVLTF | - | TRBJ2-6 | TRBV27 | -
CASGLVPGQGHEQFF | TRBD1 | TRBJ2-1 | TRBV12-5 | -
CASSSHSGGRAGKTQYF | TRBD2 | TRBJ2-5 | TRBV7-2 | once
CASRSPTGDTEAFF | TRBD1 | TRBJ1-1 | TRBV6-6 | -
CASSLARQGEAFF | - | TRBJ1-1 | TRBV5-1 | once
CASSLGGDGYTF | - | TRBJ1-2 | TRBV13 | -
CACIREGLYEQYF | TRBD2 | TRBJ2-7 | TRBV30 | -
CASSEFKGVEDTQYF | - | TRBJ2-3 | TRBV25-1 | once
CASSQNREETQYF | - | TRBJ2-5 | TRBV7-6 | -
CASSPGGAEKNTGELFF | TRBD2 | TRBJ2-2 | TRBV5-4 | -
CASSRDREFSEAFF | TRBD1 | TRBJ1-1 | TRBV6-5 | -
CASSQDSGGGGKQYF | - | TRBJ2-7 | TRBV4-2 | -